These 16 T cell receptor beta chains were all obtained from the same sample, sequenced in a study of cytomegalovirus exposure and HLA in healthy donors. Amplification used 60 Vbeta primers and 13 Jbeta primers. Profiling relied on immunoSEQ multiplex PCR, and the TCRdb table lists in-frame clones only, not all of them. The sample consists of some 250,000 clones, about 80% of them appearing once. Material for sequencing was PBMCs. These receptors were obtained from a woman aged 40 to 50 in good health and CMV-seropositive.

This clone was picked up one time. This chain connects TRBV5-6 to TRBJ2-5; 9 bases match TRBD2. Germline CDR1 reads SGHDT; CDR2 reads YYEEEE. CDR3 length: 15 residues. Trimming removed 6 bases from V and 5 bases from J; junction bases left unmatched: 11. CDR3 nucleotides: TGTGCCAGCATCCTCGCTAGCGGGGTTGGTGAGACCCAGTACTTC. Amino acids: CASILASGVGETQYF.

The V call is TRBV25-1, the J call TRBJ1-4, with 8 bases lining up with TRBD1. With V trimmed by 4 bases and J by 7 bases, 11 bases remained unmatched. From germline, CDR1 is MGHDK and CDR2 SYGVNS. CDR3 size: 16 residues. The CDR3 nucleotides read TGTGCCAGCAGTGCCCATCGGGCCAGGGGGCCTGAAAAACTGTTTTTT. It specifies CASSAHRARGPEKLFF.

V and J are TRBV5-4 and TRBJ2-1; TRBD2 agrees at 11 bases. The germline CDR1 and CDR2 sequences are SGHNT and YYREEE (reference sequence). J was trimmed by 3 bases and V by 5 bases; bases with no gene match: 10. The CDR3 totals 17 residues. CDR3: CASRPDYSGRVYNEQFF. CDR3 sequence (DNA): TGTGCCAGCAGACCCGACTATAGCGGGAGGGTCTACAATGAGCAGTTCTTC.

This clone was detected only once. This sequence joins TRBV7-2 and TRBJ2-7, with no clear D. The CDR3 runs to 13 residues. Per germline, CDR1 SGHTA and CDR2 FQGNSA. V lost 3 bases, J lost 1 base, and 7 bases lay in between. CDR3 coding DNA: TGTGCCAGCAGCTTTGGCGGTTCCTACGAGCAGTACTTC. Translated: CASSFGGSYEQYF.

The rearrangement links TRBV18 to TRBJ1-2; 12 bases agree with TRBD1. J lost 6 bases, V lost 4 bases, and 6 bases had no gene match. The CDR3 totals 15 residues. Germline loops: CDR1 KGHSH, CDR2 LQKENI. As DNA, the CDR3 is TGTGCCAGCTCACAAGGGACAGGGGGCAGGAATGGCTACACCTTC. This codes for CASSQGTGGRNGYTF.

The V and J genes are TRBV15 and TRBJ2-5; D is possibly TRBD1 (5 bases). Per germline, CDR1 LNHNV and CDR2 YYDKDF (reference sequence). There are 16 residues in the CDR3. V gave up 1 base and J gave up 3 bases, with 15 bases separating them. Here the CDR3 reads CATSRARSAGKETQYF. CDR3 DNA: TGTGCCACCAGCAGAGCCCGCTCGGCAGGGAAAGAGACCCAGTACTTC.

The gene calls are TRBV5-5 and TRBJ2-5; D is possibly TRBD2 (7 bases). CDR1 is SGHKS and CDR2 is YYEKEE in the germline V gene (reference sequence). The germline V and J ends were trimmed by 3 bases and 5 bases, with 20 bases remaining between them. This CDR3 comprises 16 residues. The DNA of the CDR3 is TGTGCCAGCAGCTCAACCCTTGGGGGGGGCGGGGAGACCCAGTACTTC. As protein: CASSSTLGGGGETQYF.

Regarding this clone: Distinct nucleotide sequences in the sample also encode this CDR3. The V call is TRBV5-6, the J call TRBJ2-5; TRBD1 matches at 7 bases. This CDR3 is 13 amino acids long. V was pared by 8 bases and J by 3 bases, with 7 bases of the junction left unmatched. CDR1 SGHDT and CDR2 YYEEEE come from the germline V gene. The CDR3 DNA reads as TGTGCCAGTAGCCCCGGGACAGAAGAGACCCAGTACTTC. Its protein product is CASSPGTEETQYF.

The chain carries TRBV6-7 and TRBJ2-2; the D gene is possibly TRBD1 (5 bases). TRBV6-7 counts as an open reading frame of uncertain function. The V and J ends lost 10 bases and 5 bases respectively, with 11 bases between them. The CDR3 length is 12 residues. In nucleotides, the CDR3 is TGTGCCACCATAGGGGTGACCGGGGAGCTGTTTTTT. Translated: CATIGVTGELFF.

V is TRBV9 and J is TRBJ1-1; 8 positions match TRBD1. J gave up 4 bases and V 4 bases, and 15 bases lay outside the gene matches. The CDR3 contains 17 residues. The germline gives CDR1 SGDLS, CDR2 YYNGEE. This CDR3 reads CASSNDRGQGLTTEAFF. The CDR3 DNA is TGTGCCAGCAGCAACGACAGGGGACAAGGTCTTACCACTGAAGCTTTCTTT. The whole variable domain, filled in from reference TRBV9 and TRBJ1-1, reads DSGVTQTPKHLITATGQRVTLRCSPRSGDLSVYWYQQSLDQGLQFLIQYYNGEERAKGNILERFSAQQFPDLHSELNLSSLELGDSALYFCASSNDRGQGLTTEAFFGQGTRLTVV.

The chain is built from TRBV5-1 and TRBJ2-7; perhaps TRBD1 as D (6 bases). V gave up 5 bases and J gave up 2 bases, with 14 bases separating them. From germline, CDR1 is SGHRS and CDR2 YFSETQ. CDR3 length: 14 residues. This CDR3 is CASRSKQGTYEQYF. The CDR3 DNA is TGCGCCAGCAGATCAAAACAGGGTACCTACGAGCAGTACTTC.

This rearrangement joins TRBV18 to TRBJ2-5; 7 bases align to TRBD1. The CDR3 length is 15 residues. Trimming cost V 2 bases and J 4 bases; bases outside gene matches: 7. The germline V gene has CDR1 KGHSH and CDR2 LQKENI. The CDR3 is CASSPEYRGRETQYF. CDR3 sequence (DNA): TGTGCCAGCTCACCAGAATACAGGGGAAGAGAGACCCAGTACTTC.

V is TRBV19 and J is TRBJ2-2, with D tentatively TRBD2 (6 bases). This CDR3 contains 17 residues. V shed 9 bases and J shed 0 bases, with 20 bases lying between them. The germline gives CDR1 LNHDA, CDR2 SQIVND (reference sequence). This CDR3 reads CASRKEGQVSNTGELFF. The CDR3 bases are TGTGCCAGCCGGAAGGAGGGTCAGGTTTCGAACACCGGGGAGCTGTTTTTT. Full variable domain (missing parts from reference TRBV19 and TRBJ2-2): DGGITQSPKYLFRKEGQNVTLSCEQNLNHDAMYWYRQDPGQGLRLIYYSQIVNDFQKGDIAEGYSVSREKKESFPLTVTSAQKNPTAFYLCASRKEGQVSNTGELFFGEGSRLTVL.

The genes are TRBV19 and TRBJ2-1; D is uncertain. The V end was cut by 6 bases, the J end by 0 bases, with 3 bases between. The CDR3 consists of 12 residues. Germline V CDR1 and CDR2: LNHDA, SQIVND (reference sequence). In DNA, the CDR3 is TGTGCCAGTAGCTTCTCCTACAATGAGCAGTTCTTC. This translates into CASSFSYNEQFF. Full variable domain (missing parts from reference TRBV19 and TRBJ2-1): DGGITQSPKYLFRKEGQNVTLSCEQNLNHDAMYWYRQDPGQGLRLIYYSQIVNDFQKGDIAEGYSVSREKKESFPLTVTSAQKNPTAFYLCASSFSYNEQFFGPGTRLTVL.

This chain connects TRBV5-4 to TRBJ1-6, with a tentative D call TRBD1 (5 bases). The CDR3 length is 13 residues. The germline gives CDR1 SGHNT, CDR2 YYREEE (reference sequence). V was trimmed by 3 bases and J by 5 bases, leaving 6 bases between them. The CDR3 DNA sequence: TGTGCCAGCAGCTCCAGGGATAATTCACCCCTCCACTTT. Protein sequence: CASSSRDNSPLHF.

The V gene is TRBV10-2, the J gene TRBJ2-1, with 11 positions matching TRBD2. Germline CDR1 and CDR2: WSHSY and SAAADI. The CDR3 totals 15 residues. The V and J ends lost 4 bases and 1 base, in that order; junction bases with no gene match: 0. For the CDR3, the DNA is TGCGCCAGCAGTGTAGCGGGAGGGTCCTACAATGAGCAGTTCTTC. Amino acid sequence: CASSVAGGSYNEQFF.